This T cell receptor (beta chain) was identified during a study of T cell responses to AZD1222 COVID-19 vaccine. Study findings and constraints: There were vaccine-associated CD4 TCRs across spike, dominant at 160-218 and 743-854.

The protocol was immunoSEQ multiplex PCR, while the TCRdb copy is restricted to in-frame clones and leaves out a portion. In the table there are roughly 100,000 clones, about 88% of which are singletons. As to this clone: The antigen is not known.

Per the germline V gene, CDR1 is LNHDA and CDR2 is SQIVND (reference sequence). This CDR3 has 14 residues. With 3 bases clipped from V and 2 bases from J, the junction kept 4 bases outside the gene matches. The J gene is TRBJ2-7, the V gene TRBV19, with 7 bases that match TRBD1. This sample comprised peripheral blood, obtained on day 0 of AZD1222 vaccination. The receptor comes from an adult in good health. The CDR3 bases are TGTGCCAGTAGTATTGGGCAGGGGGCCTACGAGCAGTACTTC. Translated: CASSIGQGAYEQYF.